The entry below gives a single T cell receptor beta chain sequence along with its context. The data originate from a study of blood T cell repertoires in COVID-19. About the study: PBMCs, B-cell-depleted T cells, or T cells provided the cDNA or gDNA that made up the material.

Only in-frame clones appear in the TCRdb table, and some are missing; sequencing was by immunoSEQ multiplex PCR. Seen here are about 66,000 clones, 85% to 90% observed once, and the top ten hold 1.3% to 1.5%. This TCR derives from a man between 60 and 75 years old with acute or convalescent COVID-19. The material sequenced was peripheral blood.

For the CDR3, the DNA is TGTGCCAGCAGTGAGAGTTCCCCGGGTCCCCTCCACTTT. Amino acid sequence: CASSESSPGPLHF. The chain is built from TRBV2 and TRBJ1-6; no clear D gene. CDR3 size: 13 residues. V lost 3 bases to trimming and J lost 13 bases, with 13 bases between them. CDR1 and CDR2 from the germline V gene are SNHLY and FYNNEI.